The 31 T cell receptor beta chains listed next were all sequenced from one sample in a study of CD8+ T cells in alopecia areata. RNA was isolated and reverse transcribed to cDNA, the sequencing template. Profiling relied on immunoSEQ multiplex PCR, and the TCRdb table lists in-frame clones only, not all of them. The sample carries 170,000 or so clones, around 63% recorded once. This specimen consisted of CD4+ T cells sorted from blood, obtained at week 0. These TCRs come from a human donor with alopecia areata.

The chain couples TRBV6-5 to TRBJ1-2; D may be TRBD1 (6 bases). Trimming took 0 bases from V and 4 from J, leaving 12 bases between them. This CDR3 has 15 residues. Germline values: CDR1 MNHEY, CDR2 SVGAGI. The DNA of the CDR3 is TGTGCCAGCAGTTACTCGTGGGGGGCCAGCTATGGCTACACCTTC. It codes for CASSYSWGASYGYTF.

The chain joins TRBV29-1 to TRBJ1-2; D is uncertain. From germline, CDR1 is SQVTM and CDR2 ANQGSEA. V gave up 7 bases and J gave up 8 bases, with 20 bases separating them. This CDR3 has 13 amino acids. The CDR3 region has the DNA TGCAGCGCCTCACCCCGGGAAGGGAGAGGCTACACCTTC. It specifies CSASPREGRGYTF.

This chain links TRBV4-3 with TRBJ2-3; 8 nucleotides line up with TRBD1. J lost 3 bases, V lost 1 base, and 3 bases had no gene match. The germline V gene has CDR1 LGHNA and CDR2 YSLEER. The CDR3 runs 15 residues. The CDR3 nucleotides are TGCGCCAGCAGCCAAGTGGACAGGGAAACAGATACGCAGTATTTT. Translation: CASSQVDRETDTQYF.

The rearrangement joins TRBV29-1 to TRBJ2-2; D remains ambiguous. There are 14 residues in the CDR3. V lost 2 bases and J 4 bases, leaving 11 bases between the germline ends. CDR1 is SQVTM and CDR2 is ANQGSEA in the germline V gene. The CDR3 DNA follows: TGCAGCGTTGAAACCCCCATCCTCACCGGGGAGCTGTTTTTT. It specifies CSVETPILTGELFF.

This chain links TRBV6-6 with TRBJ2-1, with 9 bases that match TRBD1. The V segment lost 10 bases and the J segment 6 bases; nucleotides outside the gene matches: 13. This CDR3 spans 15 amino acids. Germline V gives CDR1 MNHNY, CDR2 SVGAGI (reference sequence). The CDR3 DNA sequence: TGTGCCACCCTCCACTCGGGACAGGGAATCAATGAGCAGTTCTTC. Translation gives CATLHSGQGINEQFF.

A few counts support this clone. The genes are TRBV9 and TRBJ2-7, with a possible D match to TRBD2 (5 bases). The CDR3 has 13 residues. V was trimmed by 0 bases and J by 5 bases, leaving 9 bases between them. The germline V gene encodes CDR1 SGDLS and CDR2 YYNGEE. The CDR3 protein is CASSVGWGDEQYF. The CDR3 nucleotides are TGTGCCAGCAGCGTAGGATGGGGAGACGAGCAGTACTTC.

The chain uses TRBV9 and TRBJ2-1, with D possibly matching TRBD2 (5 bases). Germline V gene lookup returns CDR1 SGDLS and CDR2 YYNGEE. V was shortened by 3 bases and J by 7 bases, with 14 bases between the two germline ends. This CDR3 region has 14 residues. The CDR3 bases are TGTGCCAGCAGCGCTACGTTCACGGGAAATGAGCAGTTCTTC. Amino acids: CASSATFTGNEQFF.

There are many counts of this clone. The chain combines TRBV27 with TRBJ1-1; 7 nucleotides align to TRBD1. V lost 3 bases and J lost 4; bases outside the gene matches: 5. CDR1 and CDR2 from the germline V gene are MNHEY and SMNVEV (reference sequence). CDR3 length: 14 residues. CDR3 in DNA: TGTGCCAGCAGTTTGGCCAGGGGGACCACTGAAGCTTTCTTT. Its translation is CASSLARGTTEAFF.

This sequence joins TRBV27 and TRBJ2-3; a weak D match, TRBD2 (5 bases). The germline CDR1 and CDR2 sequences are MNHEY and SMNVEV (reference sequence). This CDR3 is 15 amino acids long. The V end lost 3 bases, the J end lost 1 base, and 11 bases lay between the germline ends. CDR3 sequence (DNA): TGTGCCAGCAGTTTCTCTCCAGCGGGCACAGATACGCAGTATTTT. Translating gives CASSFSPAGTDTQYF.

The CDR3 reads CAISDEREQYF. CDR3 bases: TGTGCCATCAGTGACGAGCGGGAGCAGTACTTC. This chain uses TRBV10-3 with TRBJ2-7, with D tentatively TRBD2 (5 bases). V dropped 3 bases and J dropped 7 bases, with 7 bases sitting between them. The CDR3 is 11 amino acids. The germline CDR1 and CDR2 sequences are ENHRY and SYGVKD.

The rearrangement links TRBV28 to TRBJ1-6; TRBD1 agrees at 7 bases. This CDR3 region has 15 residues. The V segment lost 2 bases and the J segment 9 bases; nucleotides outside the gene matches: 7. Germline CDR1 is MDHEN and CDR2 is SYDVKM. Here the CDR3 reads CASSLVQGDSSPLHF. CDR3 in DNA: TGTGCCAGCAGTTTAGTGCAGGGGGACTCTTCACCCCTCCACTTT.

The J gene is TRBJ2-7, the V gene TRBV5-1, with D possibly TRBD1 on 5 matching bases. CDR3 size: 12 residues. Per the germline V gene, CDR1 is SGHRS and CDR2 is YFSETQ. V lost 0 bases, J lost 6 bases, and 7 bases lay in between. This CDR3 is CASSLEGPEQYF. In DNA form, the CDR3 reads TGCGCCAGCAGCTTGGAGGGGCCCGAGCAGTACTTC. The variable domain in full, completed from reference TRBV5-1 and TRBJ2-7, reads KAGVTQTPRYLIKTRGQQVTLSCSPISGHRSVSWYQQTPGQGLQFLFEYFSETQRNKGNFPGRFSGRQFSNSRSEMNVSTLELGDSALYLCASSLEGPEQYFGPGTRLTVT.

This chain uses TRBV11-2 with TRBJ1-5; D might be TRBD1 (5 bases). The germline CDR1 and CDR2 sequences are SGHAT and FQNNGV. V was trimmed by 5 bases and J by 4 bases, leaving 12 bases between them. CDR3 length equals 14 residues. CDR3: CASSADRFNQPQHF. In nucleotides, the CDR3 is TGTGCCAGCAGCGCCGACAGATTTAATCAGCCCCAGCATTTT. Using reference TRBV11-2 and TRBJ1-5 for the parts outside the CDR3, the full variable domain is EAGVAQSPRYKIIEKRQSVAFWCNPISGHATLYWYQQILGQGPKLLIQFQNNGVVDDSQLPKDRFSAERLKGVDSTLKIQPAKLEDSAVYLCASSADRFNQPQHFGDGTRLSIL.

The chain is built from TRBV29-1 and TRBJ1-2, with D perhaps matching TRBD1 (5 bases). Looked up from germline, CDR1 is SQVTM and CDR2 is ANQGSEA. The CDR3 length is 14 residues. The germline V and J ends were trimmed by 6 bases and 3 bases, with 17 bases remaining between them. The CDR3 nucleotides read TGCAGCGTCCGGAGAGACAGCGGCGACTATGGCTACACCTTC. The encoded protein is CSVRRDSGDYGYTF.

In nucleotides, the CDR3 is TGTGCCAGCAGTTACTCGGTTGGCCTCAATCAGCCCCAGCATTTT. Amino acids: CASSYSVGLNQPQHF. The chain joins TRBV6-5 to TRBJ1-5; D remains unclear. V was trimmed by 0 bases and J by 3 bases, leaving 9 bases between them. CDR1 and CDR2 (germline): MNHEY, SVGAGI. The CDR3 spans 15 residues.

In this sample, this clone turned up a few times. The chain carries TRBV29-1 and TRBJ2-3; weak D call: TRBD1 (5 bases). V lost 4 bases to trimming and J lost 0 bases, with 11 bases between them. The CDR3 runs 14 residues. CDR1 is SQVTM and CDR2 is ANQGSEA in the germline V gene. The CDR3 loop reads CSVVPRQSTDTQYF. The CDR3 nucleotides are TGCAGCGTTGTCCCGCGACAGAGCACAGATACGCAGTATTTT.

The sample holds a few counts of this clone. The genes are TRBV7-6 and TRBJ2-7; no definite D call. Germline CDR1 and CDR2: SGHVS and FNYEAQ. The CDR3 runs to 14 residues. Trimming removed 4 bases from V and 3 bases from J, with 13 bases in between. DNA of the CDR3: TGTGCCAGCAGCTCGTCGGCACCCGGCTACGAGCAGTACTTC. This codes for CASSSSAPGYEQYF. Full variable domain (missing parts from reference TRBV7-6 and TRBJ2-7): GAGVSQSPRYKVTKRGQDVALRCDPISGHVSLYWYRQALGQGPEFLTYFNYEAQQDKSGLPNDRFSAERPEGSISTLTIQRTEQRDSAMYRCASSSSAPGYEQYFGPGTRLTVT.

V usage is TRBV15 and J usage is TRBJ2-7, with no clear D. The CDR3 extends over 15 amino acids. The V gene lost 8 bases and the J gene lost 5 bases, with 22 bases spanning the gap. Germline lookup yields CDR1 LNHNV and CDR2 YYDKDF (reference sequence). The CDR3 here is CATAKRDGTLHEQYF. The CDR3 nucleotides are TGTGCCACCGCTAAAAGAGACGGAACGCTCCACGAGCAGTACTTC. Full variable domain (rest looked up from reference TRBV15 and TRBJ2-7): DAMVIQNPRYQVTQFGKPVTLSCSQTLNHNVMYWYQQKSSQAPKLLFHYYDKDFNNEADTPDNFQSRRPNTSFCFLDIRSPGLGDTAMYLCATAKRDGTLHEQYFGPGTRLTVT.

The rearrangement joins TRBV30 to TRBJ1-1; D is perhaps TRBD1 (6 bases). Trimming shortened V by 5 bases and J by 3 bases, and 19 bases separated the two germline ends. The CDR3 is 15 residues long. Germline V gene data show CDR1 as GTSNPN and CDR2 as SVGIG (reference sequence). CDR3 in amino acids: CAWHRVNSYDTEAFF. The DNA of the CDR3 is TGTGCCTGGCACAGGGTGAATTCGTACGACACTGAAGCTTTCTTT.

The sample holds a few counts of this clone. The chain combines TRBV29-1 with TRBJ1-2, with D possibly matching TRBD1 (5 bases). CDR1 SQVTM and CDR2 ANQGSEA come from the germline V gene. The CDR3 is 12 residues long. With 2 bases removed from V and 4 bases from J, the gap between germline ends came to 8 bases. The CDR3 DNA reads as TGCAGCGTTGAAACAGGTGTCTATGGCTACACCTTC. Protein: CSVETGVYGYTF. Drawing the rest from reference TRBV29-1 and TRBJ1-2, the complete variable domain is SAVISQKPSRDICQRGTSLTIQCQVDSQVTMMFWYRQQPGQSLTLIATANQGSEATYESGFVIDKFPISRPNLTFSTLTVSNMSPEDSSIYLCSVETGVYGYTFGSGTRLTVV.

This clone was counted between two and nine times. The genes are TRBV27 and TRBJ2-7; tentatively, D is TRBD2 (5 bases). The CDR3 has 15 residues. CDR1 MNHEY and CDR2 SMNVEV come from the germline V gene (reference sequence). Trimming stripped 10 bases from V and 0 bases from J, with 19 bases between. The CDR3 reads CATLPQLGSSYEQYF. CDR3 coding DNA: TGTGCCACCTTACCACAACTGGGGAGCTCCTACGAGCAGTACTTC.

The V and J genes are TRBV4-3 and TRBJ2-5; tentative D call: TRBD1 (6 bases). Germline V lookup: CDR1 LGHNA, CDR2 YSLEER. The CDR3 is made up of 15 amino acids. V was pared by 0 bases and J by 4 bases, with 12 bases between. The CDR3 protein is CASSQEFVGGETQYF. The CDR3 bases are TGCGCCAGCAGCCAAGAGTTTGTAGGGGGAGAGACCCAGTACTTC.

J is TRBJ2-1 and V is TRBV27; D is perhaps TRBD2 (7 bases). The CDR3 loop spans 15 amino acids. From germline, CDR1 is MNHEY and CDR2 SMNVEV (reference sequence). The V and J ends lost 5 bases and 8 bases respectively, with 19 bases between them. The chain's CDR3 is CASSERRGGRDEQFF. Written as DNA, the CDR3 is TGTGCCAGCAGTGAACGTAGGGGGGGCCGGGATGAGCAGTTCTTC.

This clone was found once. This chain joins TRBV15 and TRBJ1-5; D gene uncertain. Between the trimmed V and J ends, which lost 1 base and 3 bases, there was a span of 1 base. The CDR3 runs 12 residues. Germline CDR1 and CDR2: LNHNV and YYDKDF (reference sequence). The CDR3 sequence: CATSRANQPQHF. The DNA of the CDR3 is TGTGCCACCAGCAGAGCCAATCAGCCCCAGCATTTT.

This clone came up a few times. This CDR3 reads CSARVTHEQFF. CDR3 sequence (DNA): TGCAGTGCTAGGGTAACGCATGAGCAGTTCTTC. This rearrangement joins TRBV20-1 to TRBJ2-1; D gene uncertain. The CDR3 is made up of 11 amino acids. Deletions cut 3 bases from V and 8 bases from J, with 8 bases between. Germline V gene sequence: CDR1 DFQATT, CDR2 SNEGSKA (reference sequence).

The chain carries TRBV4-3 and TRBJ1-2; TRBD1 aligns across 7 bases. Trimming took 1 base from V and 5 from J; bases not matched to a gene: 1. CDR3 length equals 13 residues. In germline, CDR1 is LGHNA, CDR2 YSLEER. The CDR3 bases are TGCGCCAGCAGCCAAGGGACAGGTTATGGCTACACCTTC. This encodes CASSQGTGYGYTF.

This clone was detected a few times. The chain couples TRBV29-1 to TRBJ2-7, with D tentatively TRBD2 (6 bases). Trimming cost V 0 bases and J 3 bases, with 9 bases left between them. Germline CDR1 and CDR2: SQVTM and ANQGSEA. The CDR3 has 13 residues. The CDR3, as DNA: TGCAGCGTTGAAGAAGGAGGGAGCTACGAGCAGTACTTC. The encoded protein is CSVEEGGSYEQYF.

The chain joins TRBV6-5 to TRBJ2-7, with 7 bases identical to TRBD2. The CDR3 runs to 13 residues. V dropped 8 bases and J dropped 5; count of bases not matched to a gene: 9. Germline V gene sequence: CDR1 MNHEY, CDR2 SVGAGI. CDR3: CASESGTRDEQYF. DNA of the CDR3: TGTGCCAGCGAAAGCGGGACCCGGGACGAGCAGTACTTC.

This clone is medium-sized by share. The chain combines TRBV10-3 with TRBJ1-2, with D tentatively TRBD1 (5 bases). V was shortened by 10 bases and J by 5 bases, with 17 bases between the two germline ends. CDR1 ENHRY and CDR2 SYGVKD come from the germline V gene. CDR3 length equals 13 residues. CDR3 region: CATARDRDYGYTF. CDR3 coding DNA: TGTGCCACCGCCAGGGACCGAGATTATGGCTACACCTTC.

There are a few counts of this clone. The V and J genes are TRBV29-1 and TRBJ1-6; perhaps TRBD1 as D (5 bases). CDR3 length: 13 residues. The germline CDR1 and CDR2 sequences are SQVTM and ANQGSEA. V lost 5 bases to trimming and J lost 7 bases, with 12 bases between them. CDR3 sequence reads: CSVSSGRNSPLHF. The DNA for the CDR3 is TGCAGCGTTTCCTCGGGGCGAAATTCACCCCTCCACTTT. Full variable domain (remainder filled in from reference TRBV29-1 and TRBJ1-6): SAVISQKPSRDICQRGTSLTIQCQVDSQVTMMFWYRQQPGQSLTLIATANQGSEATYESGFVIDKFPISRPNLTFSTLTVSNMSPEDSSIYLCSVSSGRNSPLHFGNGTRLTVT.

J is TRBJ2-7 and V is TRBV10-3; D is ambiguous. CDR3 length: 12 residues. Trimming stripped 7 bases from V and 0 bases from J, with 7 bases between. Looked up from germline, CDR1 is ENHRY and CDR2 is SYGVKD. CDR3 amino acids: CAIMAASYEQYF. In nucleotides, the CDR3 is TGTGCCATCATGGCAGCCTCCTACGAGCAGTACTTC.